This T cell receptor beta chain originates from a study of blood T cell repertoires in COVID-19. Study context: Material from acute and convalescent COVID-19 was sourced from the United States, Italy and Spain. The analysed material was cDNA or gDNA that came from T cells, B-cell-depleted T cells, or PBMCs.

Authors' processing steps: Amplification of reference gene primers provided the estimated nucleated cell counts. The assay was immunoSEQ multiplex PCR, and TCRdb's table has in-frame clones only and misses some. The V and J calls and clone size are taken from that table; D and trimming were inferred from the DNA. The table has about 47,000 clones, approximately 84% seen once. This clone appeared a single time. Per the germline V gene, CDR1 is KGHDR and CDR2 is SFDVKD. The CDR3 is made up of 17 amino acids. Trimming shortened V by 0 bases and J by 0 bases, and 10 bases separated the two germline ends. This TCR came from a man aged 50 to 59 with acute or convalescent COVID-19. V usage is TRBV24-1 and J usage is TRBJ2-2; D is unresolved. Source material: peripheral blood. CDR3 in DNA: TGTGCCACCAGTGATTTGACTCCCGGGTCGAACACCGGGGAGCTGTTTTTT. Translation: CATSDLTPGSNTGELFF.